These 18 T cell receptor beta chains were all obtained from the same sample, sequenced in a study of T cell responses to AZD1222 COVID-19 vaccine. The protocol was immunoSEQ multiplex PCR, while the TCRdb copy is restricted to in-frame clones and leaves out a portion. The repertoire holds 90,000 to 100,000 clones, with 85% to 90% as singletons. This specimen consisted of peripheral blood, obtained 28 days after the second AZD1222 dose. The origin of the receptors is an adult who received the AZD1222 COVID-19 vaccine.

The chain recombines TRBV9 with TRBJ1-2; no definite D call. This CDR3 has 14 amino acids. V lost 0 bases to trimming and J lost 9 bases, with 15 bases between them. The germline CDR1 and CDR2 sequences are SGDLS and YYNGEE. CDR3 sequence: CASSVGLGRIRYTF. The CDR3 nucleotides are TGTGCCAGCAGCGTAGGATTGGGGAGGATCCGCTACACCTTC. The variable domain in full, with the rest retrieved from reference TRBV9 and TRBJ1-2, is DSGVTQTPKHLITATGQRVTLRCSPRSGDLSVYWYQQSLDQGLQFLIQYYNGEERAKGNILERFSAQQFPDLHSELNLSSLELGDSALYFCASSVGLGRIRYTFGSGTRLTVV.

The chain carries TRBV10-3 and TRBJ1-4; weak D call: TRBD1 (6 bases). This CDR3 region has 16 residues. Germline V CDR1 and CDR2: ENHRY, SYGVKD. V was shortened by 2 bases and J by 4 bases, with 14 bases between the two germline ends. CDR3 in DNA: TGTGCCATCAGTGAGCTAACAGGGCTGGGTAATGAAAAACTGTTTTTT. Translation gives CAISELTGLGNEKLFF.

This clone was picked up a small number of times. This chain links TRBV9 with TRBJ2-1; 7 bases are shared with TRBD1. Germline trimming cut 0 bases from V and 7 bases from J; bases unmatched to any gene: 10. This CDR3 comprises 16 residues. CDR1 is SGDLS and CDR2 is YYNGEE in the germline V gene. The CDR3 loop reads CASSVEGASSRNEQFF. The CDR3 bases are TGTGCCAGCAGCGTAGAGGGGGCTAGCTCAAGGAATGAGCAGTTCTTC.

This chain joins TRBV7-9 and TRBJ2-6; the match to TRBD1 covers 9 bases. Germline lookup yields CDR1 SEHNR and CDR2 FQNEAQ (reference sequence). This CDR3 spans 18 amino acids. With 5 bases clipped from V and 3 bases from J, the junction kept 11 bases outside the gene matches. CDR3 nucleotides: TGTGCCAGCAGCCATCCCGGGACAGGGAGGAATGGGGCCAACGTCCTGACTTTC. Amino acids: CASSHPGTGRNGANVLTF.

The CDR3 region is CASSLGSGLYNEQFF. CDR3 bases: TGTGCCAGCAGCTTAGGGTCGGGCTTGTACAATGAGCAGTTCTTC. This rearrangement joins TRBV11-2 to TRBJ2-1, with D hard to call. The V and J ends lost 1 base and 4 bases respectively, with 11 bases between them. Germline CDR1 SGHAT, CDR2 FQNNGV. The CDR3 has 15 residues.

Only one count was recorded for this clone. The rearrangement uses TRBV7-7 and TRBJ2-1; TRBD2 aligns across 8 bases. The CDR3 contains 15 residues. Germline V gene data show CDR1 as SSHAT and CDR2 as FNYEAQ (reference sequence). Losses at the gene ends were 4 bases for V and 8 bases for J; bases not matched to a gene: 10. CDR3 DNA: TGTGCCAGCAGCTCGATTGACGGGAGGGCCGATGAGCAGTTCTTC. This gives the protein CASSSIDGRADEQFF.

The chain combines TRBV5-1 with TRBJ2-7, with D possibly being TRBD2 (6 bases). Between the trimmed V and J ends, which lost 3 bases and 1 base, there was a span of 14 bases. The CDR3 runs 15 residues. Germline-derived CDR1 and CDR2 are SGHRS and YFSETQ. CDR3 DNA sequence: TGCGCCAGCAGCTCCCTATTGGCGGGGTCCTACGAGCAGTACTTC. Encoded protein: CASSSLLAGSYEQYF. Looking up the rest from reference TRBV5-1 and TRBJ2-7 gives the full variable domain: KAGVTQTPRYLIKTRGQQVTLSCSPISGHRSVSWYQQTPGQGLQFLFEYFSETQRNKGNFPGRFSGRQFSNSRSEMNVSTLELGDSALYLCASSSLLAGSYEQYFGPGTRLTVT.

CDR3 protein: CATSIWTSGEQYF. The DNA for the CDR3 is TGTGCCACCAGCATATGGACTAGCGGAGAGCAGTACTTC. V usage is TRBV15 and J usage is TRBJ2-7, with TRBD2 matching 10 bases. This CDR3 is 13 amino acids long. V shed 4 bases, J shed 7 bases, and the junction held 4 bases outside the gene matches. Germline CDR1 LNHNV, CDR2 YYDKDF (reference sequence).

For the CDR3, the DNA is TGCAGCGACGGACAGGGGGGGTCAGGGACCCAGTACTTC. Its protein product is CSDGQGGSGTQYF. This rearrangement joins TRBV29-1 to TRBJ2-5, with 10 bases matching TRBD1. This CDR3 contains 13 residues. Germline V gene sequence: CDR1 SQVTM, CDR2 ANQGSEA. J lost 7 bases, V lost 7 bases, and 9 bases had no gene match.

The V gene is TRBV7-6, the J gene TRBJ2-1; D ambiguous. Germline CDR1 SGHVS, CDR2 FNYEAQ. CDR3 size: 17 residues. Trimming removed 1 base at V and 0 bases at J, with 13 bases between. The CDR3 coding sequence is TGTGCCAGCAGCTTAGATGGCAGGACGGGCTCCTACAATGAGCAGTTCTTC. Its protein is CASSLDGRTGSYNEQFF.

This chain connects TRBV30 to TRBJ2-7, with 8 bases that match TRBD1. The germline V gene has CDR1 GTSNPN and CDR2 SVGIG (reference sequence). The CDR3 spans 12 residues. The V segment lost 5 bases and the J segment 6 bases; nucleotides outside the gene matches: 6. CDR3 sequence: CAWGRTGIEQYF. CDR3 DNA: TGTGCCTGGGGGAGGACAGGGATCGAGCAGTACTTC.

V is TRBV18 and J is TRBJ1-1; D uncertain. Germline CDR1 and CDR2: KGHSH and LQKENI. The CDR3 has 14 residues. Deletions cut 0 bases from V and 3 bases from J, with 8 bases between. The CDR3 sequence is CASSPPLGYTEAFF. CDR3 nucleotides: TGTGCCAGCTCACCACCTTTGGGTTACACTGAAGCTTTCTTT.

The chain recombines TRBV30 with TRBJ1-6; TRBD1 might be the D (6 bases). The CDR3 has 15 amino acids. Between the trimmed V and J ends, which lost 6 bases and 0 bases, there was a span of 12 bases. Germline lookup yields CDR1 GTSNPN and CDR2 SVGIG (reference sequence). The CDR3, as DNA: TGTGCCTGCAAAACAGGGAGCTCCTATAATTCACCCCTCCACTTT. Translation: CACKTGSSYNSPLHF. Using reference TRBV30 and TRBJ1-6 for the parts outside the CDR3, the full variable domain is SQTIHQWPATLVQPVGSPLSLECTVEGTSNPNLYWYRQAAGRGLQLLFYSVGIGQISSEVPQNLSASRPQDRQFILSSKKLLLSDSGFYLCACKTGSSYNSPLHFGNGTRLTVT.

This chain links TRBV28 with TRBJ1-2; 10 nucleotides align to TRBD1. CDR1 is MDHEN and CDR2 is SYDVKM in the germline V gene. The J segment lost 6 bases and the V segment lost 2 bases, leaving 12 bases of the junction unmatched. This CDR3 spans 17 amino acids. CDR3 nucleotides: TGTGCCAGCAGTTTAGAGGTACGGGACAGGGGAATCCATGGCTACACCTTC. This encodes CASSLEVRDRGIHGYTF.

This rearrangement joins TRBV6-1 to TRBJ1-1; 7 positions agree with TRBD1. This CDR3 region has 14 residues. The trim removed 3 bases at V and 5 bases at J, leaving 6 bases unmatched. Germline lookup yields CDR1 MNHNS and CDR2 SASEGT. CDR3 amino acids: CASSDNRGLTEAFF. CDR3 in DNA: TGTGCCAGCAGTGATAACAGGGGACTAACTGAAGCTTTCTTT.

The rearrangement uses TRBV6-2 or TRBV6-3 and TRBJ2-7, with 10 positions matching TRBD2. Germline V lookup: CDR1 MNHEY, CDR2 SVGEGT. With V trimmed by 5 bases and J by 6 bases, 7 bases remained unmatched. The CDR3 runs 14 residues. DNA for the CDR3: TGTGCCAGCAGTCTAGCGGGAGAGTTGGCCGAGCAGTACTTC. Translated: CASSLAGELAEQYF.

The V call is TRBV15, the J call TRBJ2-1; TRBD2 is a possible D gene (5 bases). This CDR3 spans 14 amino acids. Trimming took off 0 bases at V and 7 bases at J, with 10 bases between the two ends. Germline V CDR1 and CDR2: LNHNV, YYDKDF (reference sequence). The CDR3 DNA reads TGTGCCACCAGCAGAGATAGACTAAGGAATGAGCAGTTCTTC. Translation: CATSRDRLRNEQFF.

This chain uses TRBV4-1 with TRBJ2-1, with no clear D. The V and J ends lost 4 bases and 4 bases respectively, with 14 bases between them. Germline CDR1 reads MGHRA; CDR2 reads YSYEKL. This CDR3 has 15 amino acids. Here the CDR3 DNA reads TGCGCCAGCAGCCGAGCCGGTCTAAAATACAATGAGCAGTTCTTC. Translated, it gives CASSRAGLKYNEQFF.